The clone carrying this T cell receptor (beta chain) was detected ten times or more. Regarding time point: before trial treatment. The therapy administered to donors comprised nivolumab, ipilimumab, aspirin, low-dose cyclophosphamide and low-dose radiotherapy. The data stem from a study of low-dose radiotherapy and immunotherapy resistance in tumors. Study-level information: Members of Cohort 2 were treated with 1 Gy per fraction every two weeks; their total was 13 Gy over 26 weeks.

The length of the CDR3 is 16 residues. Germline V gene lookup returns CDR1 MNHEY and CDR2 SMNVEV (reference sequence). The J segment lost 8 bases and the V segment lost 5 bases, leaving 15 bases of the junction unmatched. Alpha and beta chains were covered, as first-strand cDNA relied on TRAV- and TRBV-specific primers. TCR amplification used approximately 19 PCR cycles, a constant-region primer and a V-primer adapter. Researchers amplified the isolated mRNA using in vitro transcription. TCRdb processed the reads anew with MiXCR; each CDR3 protein has one entry. This table has around 69,000 distinct CDR3 sequences, roughly 30% appearing once.

V gene TRBV27 combines with J gene TRBJ2-1; 7 bases match TRBD2. The TCR originated in a female donor with ovarian cancer. Sample: PBMCs, taken before treatment. CDR3 sequence: CASSTIAGLGVDEQFF. The CDR3, as DNA: TGTGCCAGCAGTACAATAGCGGGCCTCGGTGTAGATGAGCAGTTCTTC.